The sequence of this T cell receptor beta chain was determined in a study of T cells after yellow fever vaccination. This clonotype was observed a handful of times. Its antigen is unidentified. Germline values: CDR1 LNHNV, CDR2 YYDKDF (reference sequence). V was trimmed by 3 bases and J by 5 bases, leaving 14 bases between them. The CDR3 loop spans 15 amino acids. TCR cDNA was made by 5'RACE template switching, adding a universal primer site and UMIs. MiXCR was run by TCRdb on the 5' RACE reads, yielding one entry per CDR3 protein. The data hold 610,000 or so distinct CDR3 sequences, with about 12% observed a single time. Findings and limits, study-wide: Abundant clonotypes from the bulk population could have been carried over as contaminants into FACS-sorted repertoires.

This specimen consisted of PBMCs, obtained on the day of the yellow fever booster vaccination. The TCR was taken from a man between 25 and 39 years old who received the YFV17D yellow fever vaccine. The chain uses TRBV15 and TRBJ2-1; D is unresolved. The CDR3 bases are TGTGCCACCAGCAGGGTTCAATGGGAAGACAATGAGCAGTTCTTC. Translated, it gives CATSRVQWEDNEQFF. Together with reference TRBV15 and TRBJ2-1, the CDR3 gives the full variable domain: DAMVIQNPRYQVTQFGKPVTLSCSQTLNHNVMYWYQQKSSQAPKLLFHYYDKDFNNEADTPDNFQSRRPNTSFCFLDIRSPGLGDTAMYLCATSRVQWEDNEQFFGPGTRLTVL.